The 16 T cell receptor beta chains presented below share a single source sample, sequenced in a study of T cells in Graves' hyperthyroidism and ophthalmopathy. The source material, RNA transcripts, was used to amplify TCR beta CDR3 regions. An initial round of RT-PCR targeting the TCR CDR3 relied on the HTBI primer set. TCRdb fed the multiplex PCR reads into MiXCR, producing one record per CDR3 protein. Of about 250,000 distinct CDR3 sequences in the sample, around 24% were seen once. Sequencing was carried out using blood. The receptors stem from a middle-aged woman with Graves' ophthalmopathy.

The CDR3 here is CSAGATGRRYEQYF. The CDR3 region has the DNA TGCAGTGCTGGAGCGACAGGGAGGAGATACGAGCAGTACTTC. The rearrangement uses TRBV20-1 and TRBJ2-7; D may be TRBD1 (7 bases). V dropped 5 bases and J dropped 4 bases, with 18 bases sitting between them. Germline CDR1 reads DFQATT; CDR2 reads SNEGSKA (reference sequence). This CDR3 is built from 14 residues.

The chain employs TRBV7-8 and TRBJ1-1; 8 bases align to TRBD1. Germline V gene sequence: CDR1 SGHVS, CDR2 FQNEAQ. The CDR3 is 15 amino acids. V was clipped by 4 bases and J by 4 bases; unmatched bases: 8. CDR3: CASSWGTGDSTEAFF. The CDR3 DNA sequence: TGTGCCAGCAGCTGGGGGACAGGTGATAGCACTGAAGCTTTCTTT.

The genes are TRBV20-1 and TRBJ2-7; TRBD1 might be the D (5 bases). V lost 0 bases and J lost 2, with 14 bases in between. The length of the CDR3 is 15 residues. Germline V gene data show CDR1 as DFQATT and CDR2 as SNEGSKA (reference sequence). CDR3 in amino acids: CSARDSAGLTYEQYF. Here the CDR3 DNA reads TGCAGTGCTAGAGATTCCGCAGGGCTAACCTACGAGCAGTACTTC.

This clonotype came up many times. The rearrangement uses TRBV4-1 and TRBJ2-7; 7 bases are a match to TRBD1. Trimming removed 4 bases from V and 4 bases from J; junction bases left unmatched: 4. Germline-derived CDR1 and CDR2 are MGHRA and YSYEKL. This CDR3 comprises 13 residues. This CDR3 reads CASSLDREYEQYF. The CDR3 DNA follows: TGCGCCAGCAGCCTCGACAGGGAATACGAGCAGTACTTC.

The V and J genes are TRBV6-1 and TRBJ1-1, with TRBD1 identical over 7 bases. The J segment lost 8 bases and the V segment lost 0 bases, leaving 0 bases of the junction unmatched. Germline V gene data show CDR1 as MNHNS and CDR2 as SASEGT. The CDR3 contains 12 residues. The CDR3 protein is CASSEAQGEAFF. CDR3 coding DNA: TGTGCCAGCAGTGAAGCACAGGGGGAAGCTTTCTTT.

This clonotype was recorded at least ten times. The chain links TRBV5-1 to TRBJ2-7; D is undetermined. V was pared by 2 bases and J by 6 bases, with 9 bases between. CDR3 size: 12 residues. Germline CDR1 SGHRS, CDR2 YFSETQ. CDR3 nucleotides: TGCGCCAGCAGCTTAGGGTCGTTCGAGCAGTACTTC. Protein product: CASSLGSFEQYF. The full variable domain, rest sourced from reference TRBV5-1 and TRBJ2-7, is KAGVTQTPRYLIKTRGQQVTLSCSPISGHRSVSWYQQTPGQGLQFLFEYFSETQRNKGNFPGRFSGRQFSNSRSEMNVSTLELGDSALYLCASSLGSFEQYFGPGTRLTVT.

This clonotype was counted ten times or more. The chain joins TRBV24-1 to TRBJ2-7; D possibly corresponds to TRBD1 (5 bases). Trimming left V 6 bases short and J 2 bases short, with 10 bases between. The germline V gene has CDR1 KGHDR and CDR2 SFDVKD. The CDR3 has 13 residues. The CDR3 DNA reads as TGTGCCACCAGTCCCAGGGAAACCTACGAGCAGTACTTC. Its translation is CATSPRETYEQYF.

This clonotype was seen repeatedly, ten times or more. The rearrangement uses TRBV28 and TRBJ2-7; D might be TRBD2 (6 bases). Trimming took off 6 bases at V and 2 bases at J, with 17 bases between the two ends. In germline, CDR1 is MDHEN, CDR2 SYDVKM. CDR3 size: 15 residues. The CDR3 is CASREPLARTYEQYF. The CDR3, as DNA: TGTGCCAGCAGGGAACCTCTAGCGCGCACCTACGAGCAGTACTTC.

J is TRBJ2-7 and V is TRBV6-1; 8 bases map to TRBD2. Germline V gene data show CDR1 as MNHNS and CDR2 as SASEGT. The CDR3 runs 13 residues. Germline trimming cut 6 bases from V and 3 bases from J; bases unmatched to any gene: 4. CDR3 coding DNA: TGTGCCAGCAGACAGCGGGAGAGCTACGAGCAGTACTTC. It specifies CASRQRESYEQYF.

This clonotype was counted ten times or more. V and J are TRBV2 and TRBJ1-2; TRBD1 agrees at 10 bases. The trim removed 0 bases at V and 8 bases at J, leaving 6 bases unmatched. Germline CDR1 is SNHLY and CDR2 is FYNNEI. This CDR3 contains 15 residues. The CDR3 is CASSEAGQGIMGYTF. In DNA form, the CDR3 reads TGTGCCAGCAGTGAAGCGGGACAGGGGATCATGGGCTACACCTTC.

The table lists this clonotype with many counts. The chain uses TRBV4-2 and TRBJ2-7; 8 bases fit TRBD2. Germline CDR1 LGHNA, CDR2 YNFKEQ. The ends lost 4 bases at V and 2 bases at J; junction bases unmatched: 10. The CDR3 contains 16 residues. The CDR3: CASSREQREIAYEQYF. The DNA of the CDR3 is TGTGCCAGCAGCCGCGAGCAGCGGGAGATAGCCTACGAGCAGTACTTC.

This clonotype was detected ten times or more. The V and J genes are TRBV12-3 or TRBV12-4 and TRBJ2-7, with D tentatively TRBD2 (7 bases). Trimming cost V 7 bases and J 6 bases, with 28 bases left between them. The CDR3 has 17 residues. As DNA, the CDR3 is TGTGCCAGCAAGAGGGAGGCAGGGGTGCGGGAGTCGGGCGAGCAGTACTTC. Translation gives CASKREAGVRESGEQYF.

In its sample, this clonotype was seen many times. V and J are TRBV20-1 and TRBJ1-1, with TRBD1 matching 7 bases. CDR1 is DFQATT, CDR2 SNEGSKA, per germline (reference sequence). V was clipped by 5 bases and J by 9 bases; unmatched bases: 6. There are 11 residues in the CDR3. The CDR3: CSAADREKAFF. The CDR3 coding sequence is TGCAGTGCTGCCGACAGGGAGAAAGCTTTCTTT.

This clonotype appeared many times. V and J are TRBV12-3 or TRBV12-4 and TRBJ2-7; the match to TRBD2 covers 11 bases. J lost 5 bases, V lost 6 bases, and 9 bases had no gene match. The CDR3 totals 15 residues. In DNA, the CDR3 is TGTGCCAGCAGGTCCGGGCGACTAGCGGGGAACGAGCAGTACTTC. Protein product: CASRSGRLAGNEQYF.

The V call is TRBV28, the J call TRBJ2-7; 9 bases are a match to TRBD1. The CDR3 contains 15 residues. Germline V gives CDR1 MDHEN, CDR2 SYDVKM. V was pared by 2 bases and J by 5 bases, with 7 bases of the junction left unmatched. Written as DNA, the CDR3 is TGTGCCAGCAGTTTAGGGACAGGGAGGGTGGACGAGCAGTACTTC. Its translation is CASSLGTGRVDEQYF.

Concerning this clonotype itself: A clone one base away is much larger, so this may be a read error. The final CDR3 position lacks the conserved phenylalanine or tryptophan, pointing to a likely read error. This sequence joins TRBV6-5 and TRBJ2-7, with D perhaps matching TRBD1 or TRBD2 (5 bases each). Germline loops: CDR1 MNHEY, CDR2 SVGAGI. V lost 4 bases and J 10 bases, leaving 14 bases between the germline ends. The CDR3 has 12 amino acids. The CDR3 reads CASSSLGRGQYL. The CDR3 coding sequence is TGTGCCAGCAGTTCCCTTGGCCGGGGCCAGTACCTC.